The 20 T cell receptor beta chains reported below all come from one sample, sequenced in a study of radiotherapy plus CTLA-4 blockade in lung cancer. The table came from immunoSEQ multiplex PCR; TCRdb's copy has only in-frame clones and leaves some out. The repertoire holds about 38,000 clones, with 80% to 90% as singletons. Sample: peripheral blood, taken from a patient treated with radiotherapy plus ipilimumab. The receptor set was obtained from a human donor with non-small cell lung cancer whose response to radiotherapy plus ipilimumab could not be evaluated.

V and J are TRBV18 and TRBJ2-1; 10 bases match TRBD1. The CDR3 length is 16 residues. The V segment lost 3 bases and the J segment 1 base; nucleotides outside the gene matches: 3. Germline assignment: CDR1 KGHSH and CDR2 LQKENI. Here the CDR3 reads CASSPPGQGSYNEQFF. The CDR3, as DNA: TGTGCCAGCTCACCTCCGGGACAGGGGTCCTACAATGAGCAGTTCTTC.

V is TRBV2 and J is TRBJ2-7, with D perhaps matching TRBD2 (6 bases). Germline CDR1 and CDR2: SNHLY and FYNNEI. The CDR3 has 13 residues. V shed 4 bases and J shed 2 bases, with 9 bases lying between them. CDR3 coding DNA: TGTGCCAGCAGTGTGCGGGGCCCCTACGAGCAGTACTTC. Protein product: CASSVRGPYEQYF.

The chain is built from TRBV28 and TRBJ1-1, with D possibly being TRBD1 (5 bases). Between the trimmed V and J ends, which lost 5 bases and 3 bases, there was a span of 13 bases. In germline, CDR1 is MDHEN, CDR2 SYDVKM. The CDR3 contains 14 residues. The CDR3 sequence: CASSKLRGYTEAFF. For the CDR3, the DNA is TGTGCCAGCAGTAAACTTAGGGGTTACACTGAAGCTTTCTTT.

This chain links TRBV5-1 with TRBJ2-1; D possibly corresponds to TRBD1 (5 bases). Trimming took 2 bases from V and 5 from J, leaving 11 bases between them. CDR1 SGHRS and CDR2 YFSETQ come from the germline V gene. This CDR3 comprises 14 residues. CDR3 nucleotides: TGCGCCAGCAGCTTCCGCAGGGTGAACAATGAGCAGTTCTTC. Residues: CASSFRRVNNEQFF. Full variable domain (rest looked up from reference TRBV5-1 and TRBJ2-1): KAGVTQTPRYLIKTRGQQVTLSCSPISGHRSVSWYQQTPGQGLQFLFEYFSETQRNKGNFPGRFSGRQFSNSRSEMNVSTLELGDSALYLCASSFRRVNNEQFFGPGTRLTVL.

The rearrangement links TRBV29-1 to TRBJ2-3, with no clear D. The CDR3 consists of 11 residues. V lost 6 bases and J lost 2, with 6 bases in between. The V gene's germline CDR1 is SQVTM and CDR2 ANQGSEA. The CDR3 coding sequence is TGCAGCGTCTCACTCACAGATACGCAGTATTTT. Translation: CSVSLTDTQYF.

DNA of the CDR3: TGTGCCAGTAGACGCGAAGGAGCTAGCAATCAGCCCCAGCATTTT. Its protein is CASRREGASNQPQHF. V gene TRBV19 combines with J gene TRBJ1-5; D unresolved. Germline V lookup: CDR1 LNHDA, CDR2 SQIVND (reference sequence). The CDR3 length is 15 residues. V gave up 6 bases and J gave up 0 bases, with 12 bases separating them.

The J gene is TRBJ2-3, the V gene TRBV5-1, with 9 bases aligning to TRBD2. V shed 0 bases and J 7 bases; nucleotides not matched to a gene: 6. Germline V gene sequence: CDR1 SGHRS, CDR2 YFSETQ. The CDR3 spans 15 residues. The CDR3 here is CASSLEAGGSYTQYF. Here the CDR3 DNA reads TGCGCCAGCAGCTTGGAAGCGGGGGGAAGTTATACGCAGTATTTT.

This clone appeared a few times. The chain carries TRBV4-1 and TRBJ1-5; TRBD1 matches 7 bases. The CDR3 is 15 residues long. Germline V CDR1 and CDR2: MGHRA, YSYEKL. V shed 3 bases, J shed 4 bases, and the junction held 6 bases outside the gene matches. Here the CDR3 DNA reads TGCGCCAGCAGCCAGACGGGACAGAGAAATCAGCCCCAGCATTTT. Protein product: CASSQTGQRNQPQHF.

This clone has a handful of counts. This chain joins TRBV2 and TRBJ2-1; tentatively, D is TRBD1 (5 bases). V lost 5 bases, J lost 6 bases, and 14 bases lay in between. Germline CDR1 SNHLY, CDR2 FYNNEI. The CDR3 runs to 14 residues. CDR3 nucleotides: TGTGCCAGCAGTTTGGATGTCCAGGGCAATGAGCAGTTCTTC. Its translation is CASSLDVQGNEQFF.

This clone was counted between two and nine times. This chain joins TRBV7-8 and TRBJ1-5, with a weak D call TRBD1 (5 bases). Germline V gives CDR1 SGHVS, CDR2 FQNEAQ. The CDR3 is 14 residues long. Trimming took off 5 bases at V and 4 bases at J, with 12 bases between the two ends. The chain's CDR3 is CASSPLGGNQPQHF. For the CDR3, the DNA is TGTGCCAGCAGCCCCCTGGGGGGAAATCAGCCCCAGCATTTT.

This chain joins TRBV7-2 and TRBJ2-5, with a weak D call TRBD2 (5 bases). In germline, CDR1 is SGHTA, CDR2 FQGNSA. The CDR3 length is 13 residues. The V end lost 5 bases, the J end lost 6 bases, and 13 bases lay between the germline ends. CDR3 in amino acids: CASSLGLGKTQYF. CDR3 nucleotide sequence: TGTGCCAGCAGCCTCGGACTGGGCAAGACCCAGTACTTC.

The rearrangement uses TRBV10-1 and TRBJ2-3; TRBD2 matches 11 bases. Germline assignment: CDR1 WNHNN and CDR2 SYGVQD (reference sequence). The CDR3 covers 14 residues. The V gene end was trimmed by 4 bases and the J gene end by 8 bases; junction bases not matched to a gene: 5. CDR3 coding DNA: TGCGCCAGCAGTGGAAGGCTAGCGGGAGGTACGCAGTATTTT. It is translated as CASSGRLAGGTQYF.

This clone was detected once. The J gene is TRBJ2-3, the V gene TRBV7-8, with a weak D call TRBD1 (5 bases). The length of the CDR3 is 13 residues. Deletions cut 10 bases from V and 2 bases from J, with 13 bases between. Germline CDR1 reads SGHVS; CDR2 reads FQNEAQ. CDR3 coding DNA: TGTGCCACAAGGGGCGAAATCACAGATACGCAGTATTTT. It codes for CATRGEITDTQYF.

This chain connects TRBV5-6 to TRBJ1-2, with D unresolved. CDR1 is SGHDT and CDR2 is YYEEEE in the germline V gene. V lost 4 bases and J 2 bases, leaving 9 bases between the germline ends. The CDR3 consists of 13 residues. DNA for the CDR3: TGTGCCAGCAGCCACCAGGCAAACTATGGCTACACCTTC. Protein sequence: CASSHQANYGYTF.

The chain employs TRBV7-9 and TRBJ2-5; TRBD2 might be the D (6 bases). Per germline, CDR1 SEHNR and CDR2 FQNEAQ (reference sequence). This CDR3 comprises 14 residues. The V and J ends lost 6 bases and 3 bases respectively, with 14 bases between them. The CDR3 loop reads CASSYGTFKETQYF. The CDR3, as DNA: TGTGCCAGCAGTTACGGGACTTTCAAAGAGACCCAGTACTTC.

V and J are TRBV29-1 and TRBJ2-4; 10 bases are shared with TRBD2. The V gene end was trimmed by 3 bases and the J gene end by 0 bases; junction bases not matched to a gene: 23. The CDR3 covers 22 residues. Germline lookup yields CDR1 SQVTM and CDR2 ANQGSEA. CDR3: CSVEDPLGLTSGEPLAKNIQYF. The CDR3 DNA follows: TGCAGCGTTGAGGATCCCCTCGGGCTCACTAGCGGGGAACCATTAGCCAAAAACATTCAGTACTTC. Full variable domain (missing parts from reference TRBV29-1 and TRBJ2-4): SAVISQKPSRDICQRGTSLTIQCQVDSQVTMMFWYRQQPGQSLTLIATANQGSEATYESGFVIDKFPISRPNLTFSTLTVSNMSPEDSSIYLCSVEDPLGLTSGEPLAKNIQYFGAGTRLSVL.

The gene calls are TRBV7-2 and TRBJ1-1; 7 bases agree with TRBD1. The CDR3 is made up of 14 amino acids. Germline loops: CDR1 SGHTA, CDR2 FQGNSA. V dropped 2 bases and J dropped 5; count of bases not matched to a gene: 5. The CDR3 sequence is CASSLLTGRTEAFF. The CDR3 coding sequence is TGTGCCAGCAGCTTACTGACAGGGCGGACTGAAGCTTTCTTT.

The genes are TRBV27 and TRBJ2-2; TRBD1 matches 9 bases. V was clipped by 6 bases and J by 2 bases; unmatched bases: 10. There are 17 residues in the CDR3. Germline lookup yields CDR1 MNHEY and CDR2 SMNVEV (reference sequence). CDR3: CASSPGQGQPNTGELFF. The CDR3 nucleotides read TGTGCCAGCAGCCCCGGACAGGGGCAACCTAACACCGGGGAGCTGTTTTTT.

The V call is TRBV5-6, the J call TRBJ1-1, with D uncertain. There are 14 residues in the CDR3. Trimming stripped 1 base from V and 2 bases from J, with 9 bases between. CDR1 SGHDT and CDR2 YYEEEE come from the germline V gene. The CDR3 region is CASSLTEINTEAFF. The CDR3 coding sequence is TGTGCCAGCAGCTTGACAGAAATAAACACTGAAGCTTTCTTT.

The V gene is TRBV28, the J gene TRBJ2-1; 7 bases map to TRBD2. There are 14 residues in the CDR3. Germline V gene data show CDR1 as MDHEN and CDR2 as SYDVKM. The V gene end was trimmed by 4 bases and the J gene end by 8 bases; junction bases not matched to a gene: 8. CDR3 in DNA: TGTGCCAGCAGTTCTCCGGGTGGGGGGGATGAGCAGTTCTTC. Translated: CASSSPGGGDEQFF. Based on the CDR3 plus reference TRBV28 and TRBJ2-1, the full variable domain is DVKVTQSSRYLVKRTGEKVFLECVQDMDHENMFWYRQDPGLGLRLIYFSYDVKMKEKGDIPEGYSVSREKKERFSLILESASTNQTSMYLCASSSPGGGDEQFFGPGTRLTVL.